These 7 T cell receptor beta chains share one sample of origin, sequenced in a study of cytomegalovirus exposure and HLA in healthy donors. Primers included in the PCR were 60 Vbeta and 13 Jbeta primers. Profiling relied on immunoSEQ multiplex PCR, and the TCRdb table lists in-frame clones only, not all of them. This sample carries about 180,000 clones, over 70% of them seen once, and the ten largest clones take 2.9%. Material for sequencing was PBMCs. These receptors were collected from a male donor in good health and CMV-seronegative.

This clone was counted between two and nine times. The V call is TRBV5-1, the J call TRBJ2-1, with 7 bases matching TRBD2. Germline V gives CDR1 SGHRS, CDR2 YFSETQ. CDR3 length: 14 amino acids. The V gene end was trimmed by 4 bases and the J gene end by 11 bases; junction bases not matched to a gene: 12. CDR3 nucleotides: TGCGCCAGCAGCCCGAGCTGGACTAGTTCGCAGCAGTTCTTC. This gives the protein CASSPSWTSSQQFF.

The chain is built from TRBV30 and TRBJ2-1, with 9 bases fitting TRBD1. The junction had 5 bases not matched to a gene; V was cut back by 2 bases and J by 9 bases. The CDR3 consists of 13 residues. Germline values: CDR1 GTSNPN, CDR2 SVGIG (reference sequence). CDR3 coding DNA: TGTGCCTGGAGTTCGGGACAGGGATGTGAGCAGTTCTTC. Translation gives CAWSSGQGCEQFF.

This chain links TRBV5-4 with TRBJ2-3; 11 bases are shared with TRBD2. The germline V gene has CDR1 SGHNT and CDR2 YYREEE (reference sequence). CDR3 size: 16 residues. The V segment lost 4 bases and the J segment 2 bases; nucleotides outside the gene matches: 6. The CDR3 DNA is TGTGCCAGCAGCCACGGGACTAGCGGTTACACAGATACGCAGTATTTT. Translation: CASSHGTSGYTDTQYF.

The rearrangement uses TRBV29-1 and TRBJ2-6; 9 bases match TRBD1. Germline V CDR1 and CDR2: SQVTM, ANQGSEA. V was clipped by 7 bases and J by 6 bases; unmatched bases: 4. CDR3 size: 13 residues. The CDR3 DNA sequence: TGCAGCGGCCGGACAGGGGCGGCCAACGTCCTGACTTTC. Its translation: CSGRTGAANVLTF.

The rearrangement links TRBV4-1 to TRBJ2-7; maybe TRBD2 (5 bases). The CDR3 loop spans 15 amino acids. From germline, CDR1 is MGHRA and CDR2 YSYEKL. The V end was cut by 1 base, the J end by 5 bases, with 15 bases between. CDR3 residues: CASSQGGSFPNEQYF. The CDR3, as DNA: TGCGCCAGCAGCCAAGGAGGGTCGTTCCCTAACGAGCAGTACTTC.

This clone was counted between two and nine times. Different DNA sequences within this sample yield the same CDR3. The rearrangement links TRBV15 to TRBJ2-7, with TRBD1 matching over 7 bases. Unmatched junction bases numbered 5, after V lost 3 bases and J lost 0 bases. This CDR3 spans 15 amino acids. Germline assignment: CDR1 LNHNV and CDR2 YYDKDF (reference sequence). CDR3 in DNA: TGTGCCACCAGCAGGCTGAGGGACAGCTCCTACGAGCAGTACTTC. The encoded protein is CATSRLRDSSYEQYF.

The table lists this clone with a count of one. V is TRBV6-1 and J is TRBJ2-3; 7 bases are shared with TRBD1. The ends lost 6 bases at V and 3 bases at J; junction bases unmatched: 9. The germline CDR1 and CDR2 sequences are MNHNS and SASEGT. The length of the CDR3 is 15 residues. Here the CDR3 DNA reads TGTGCCAGCAGCGCCCGGTCAGGGGGAACAGATACGCAGTATTTT. Amino acid sequence: CASSARSGGTDTQYF.